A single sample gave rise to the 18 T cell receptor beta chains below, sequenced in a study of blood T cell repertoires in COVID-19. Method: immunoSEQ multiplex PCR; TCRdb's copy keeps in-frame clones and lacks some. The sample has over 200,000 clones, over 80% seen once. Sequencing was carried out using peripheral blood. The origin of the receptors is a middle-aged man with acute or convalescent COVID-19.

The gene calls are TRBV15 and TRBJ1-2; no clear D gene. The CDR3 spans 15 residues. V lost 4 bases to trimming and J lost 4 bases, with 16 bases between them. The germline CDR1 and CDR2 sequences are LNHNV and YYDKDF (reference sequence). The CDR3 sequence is CATSNRPSPGYGYTF. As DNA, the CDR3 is TGTGCCACCAGCAATAGACCGTCTCCGGGCTATGGCTACACCTTC.

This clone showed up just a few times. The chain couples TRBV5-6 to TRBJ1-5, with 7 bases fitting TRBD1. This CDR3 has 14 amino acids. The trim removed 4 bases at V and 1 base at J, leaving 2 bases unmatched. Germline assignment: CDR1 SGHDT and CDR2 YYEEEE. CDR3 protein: CASSPRGSNQPQHF. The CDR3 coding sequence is TGTGCCAGCAGCCCCAGGGGGAGCAATCAGCCCCAGCATTTT.

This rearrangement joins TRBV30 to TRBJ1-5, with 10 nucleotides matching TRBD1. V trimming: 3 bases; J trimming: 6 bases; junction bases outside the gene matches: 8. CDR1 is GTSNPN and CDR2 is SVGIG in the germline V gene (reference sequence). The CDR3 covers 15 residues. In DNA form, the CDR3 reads TGTGCCTGGAGCCCGGGACAGGGGAAAGGTCAGCCCCAGCATTTT. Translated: CAWSPGQGKGQPQHF. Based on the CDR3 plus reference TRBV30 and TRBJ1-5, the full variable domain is SQTIHQWPATLVQPVGSPLSLECTVEGTSNPNLYWYRQAAGRGLQLLFYSVGIGQISSEVPQNLSASRPQDRQFILSSKKLLLSDSGFYLCAWSPGQGKGQPQHFGDGTRLSIL.

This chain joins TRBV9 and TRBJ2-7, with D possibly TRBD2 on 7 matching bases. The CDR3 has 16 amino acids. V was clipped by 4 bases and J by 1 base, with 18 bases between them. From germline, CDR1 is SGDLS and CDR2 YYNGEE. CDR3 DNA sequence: TGTGCCAGCAGCCCCGGTGTAGGGGGGGAATCCTACGAGCAGTACTTC. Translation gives CASSPGVGGESYEQYF.

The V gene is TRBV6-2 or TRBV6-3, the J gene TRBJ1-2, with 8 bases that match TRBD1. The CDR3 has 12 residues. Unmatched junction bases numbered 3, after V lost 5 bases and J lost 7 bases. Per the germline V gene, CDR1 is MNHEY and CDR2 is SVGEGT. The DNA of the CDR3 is TGTGCCAGCAGTGCCCAGGGGGCTGGCTACACCTTC. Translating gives CASSAQGAGYTF.

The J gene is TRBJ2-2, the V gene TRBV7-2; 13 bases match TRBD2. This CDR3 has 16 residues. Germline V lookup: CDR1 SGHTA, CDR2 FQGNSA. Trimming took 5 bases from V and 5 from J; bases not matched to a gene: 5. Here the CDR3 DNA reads TGTGCCAGCAGCGAGAGACTAGCGGGAGGTACCGGGGAGCTGTTTTTT. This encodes CASSERLAGGTGELFF.

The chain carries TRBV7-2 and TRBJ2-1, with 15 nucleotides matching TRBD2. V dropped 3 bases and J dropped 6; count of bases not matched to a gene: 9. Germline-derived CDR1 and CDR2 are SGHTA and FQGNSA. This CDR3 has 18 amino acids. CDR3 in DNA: TGTGCCAGCAGCTTTTTTGCTCCGGGACTAGCGGGGGGCAATGAGCAGTTCTTC. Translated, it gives CASSFFAPGLAGGNEQFF.

In DNA form, the CDR3 reads TGTGCCAGCAGAGACAGGGGTGGAGATGGCTACACCTTC. This translates into CASRDRGGDGYTF. This chain links TRBV6-5 with TRBJ1-2; TRBD1 matches at 8 bases. This CDR3 has 13 amino acids. Germline V CDR1 and CDR2: MNHEY, SVGAGI. Trimming took 6 bases from V and 6 from J; bases not matched to a gene: 6.

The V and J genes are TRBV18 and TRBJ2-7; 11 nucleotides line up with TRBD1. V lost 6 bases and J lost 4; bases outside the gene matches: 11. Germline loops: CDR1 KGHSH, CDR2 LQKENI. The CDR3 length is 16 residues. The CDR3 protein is CASSPSRDRGVYEQYF. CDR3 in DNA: TGTGCCAGCTCGCCTTCCCGGGACAGGGGGGTATACGAGCAGTACTTC.

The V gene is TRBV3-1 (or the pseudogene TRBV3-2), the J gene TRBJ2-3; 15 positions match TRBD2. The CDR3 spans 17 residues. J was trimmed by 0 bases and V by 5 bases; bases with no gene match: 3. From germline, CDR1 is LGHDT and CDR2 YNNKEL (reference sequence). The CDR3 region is CASSGLAGGGSTDTQYF. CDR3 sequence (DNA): TGTGCCAGCAGCGGACTAGCGGGAGGGGGGAGCACAGATACGCAGTATTTT.

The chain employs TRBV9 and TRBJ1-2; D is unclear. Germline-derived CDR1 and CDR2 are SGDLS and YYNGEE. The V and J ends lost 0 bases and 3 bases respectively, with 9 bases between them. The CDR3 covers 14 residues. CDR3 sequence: CASSVGGGHYGYTF. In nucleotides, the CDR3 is TGTGCCAGCAGCGTAGGTGGAGGGCACTATGGCTACACCTTC.

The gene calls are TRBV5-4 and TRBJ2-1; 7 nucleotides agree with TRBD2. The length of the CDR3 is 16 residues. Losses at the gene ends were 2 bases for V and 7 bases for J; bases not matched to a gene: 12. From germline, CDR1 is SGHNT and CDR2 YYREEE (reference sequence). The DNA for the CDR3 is TGTGCCAGCAGCTTCTGGGGGGAGGGCCAGGAGAATGAGCAGTTCTTC. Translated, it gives CASSFWGEGQENEQFF.

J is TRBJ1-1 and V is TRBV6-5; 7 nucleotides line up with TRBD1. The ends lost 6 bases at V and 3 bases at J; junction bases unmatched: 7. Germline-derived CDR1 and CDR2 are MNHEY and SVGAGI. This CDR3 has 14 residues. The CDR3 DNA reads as TGTGCCAGCAGGACAGGGTTTCGAGACACTGAAGCTTTCTTT. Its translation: CASRTGFRDTEAFF.

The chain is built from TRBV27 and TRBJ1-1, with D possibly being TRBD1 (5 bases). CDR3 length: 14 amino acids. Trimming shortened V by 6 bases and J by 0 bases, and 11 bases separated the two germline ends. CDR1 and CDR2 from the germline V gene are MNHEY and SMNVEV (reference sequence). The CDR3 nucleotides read TGTGCCAGCAGCTCAGGGTATATGAACACTGAAGCTTTCTTT. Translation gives CASSSGYMNTEAFF.

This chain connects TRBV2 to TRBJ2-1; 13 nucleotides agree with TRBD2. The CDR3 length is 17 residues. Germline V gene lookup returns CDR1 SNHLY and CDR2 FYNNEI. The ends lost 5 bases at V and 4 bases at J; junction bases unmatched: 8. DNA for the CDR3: TGTGCCAGCAGTTCGGGACTAGCGGGAACCCTTTACAATGAGCAGTTCTTC. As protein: CASSSGLAGTLYNEQFF.

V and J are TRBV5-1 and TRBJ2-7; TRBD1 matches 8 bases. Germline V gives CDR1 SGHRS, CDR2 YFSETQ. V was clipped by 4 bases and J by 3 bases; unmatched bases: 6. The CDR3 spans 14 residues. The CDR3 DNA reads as TGCGCCAGCAGCCGTGGACAGGGTCACTACGAGCAGTACTTC. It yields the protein CASSRGQGHYEQYF.

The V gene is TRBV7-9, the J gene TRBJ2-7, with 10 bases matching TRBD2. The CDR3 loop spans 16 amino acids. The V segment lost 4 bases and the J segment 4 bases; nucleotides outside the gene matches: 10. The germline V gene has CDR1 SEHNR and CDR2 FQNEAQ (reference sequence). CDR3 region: CASSSPYPSGSYEQYF. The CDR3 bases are TGTGCCAGCAGCTCCCCTTATCCTAGCGGGAGTTACGAGCAGTACTTC. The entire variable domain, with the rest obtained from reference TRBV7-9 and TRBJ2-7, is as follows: DTGVSQNPRHKITKRGQNVTFRCDPISEHNRLYWYRQTLGQGPEFLTYFQNEAQLEKSRLLSDRFSAERPKGSFSTLEIQRTEQGDSAMYLCASSSPYPSGSYEQYFGPGTRLTVT.

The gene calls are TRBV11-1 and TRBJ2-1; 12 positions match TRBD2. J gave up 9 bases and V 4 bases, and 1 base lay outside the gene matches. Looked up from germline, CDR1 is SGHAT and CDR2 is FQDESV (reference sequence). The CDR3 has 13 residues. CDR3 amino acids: CASSWTSGAEQFF. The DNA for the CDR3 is TGTGCCAGCAGCTGGACTAGCGGGGCTGAGCAGTTCTTC.